A single sample is the source of the 28 T cell receptor beta chains below, sequenced in a study of T cell repertoires in cytomegalovirus infection (dated by TCRdb to about 2019). Instrument on record: Illumina HiSeq 1500. TCRdb reprocessing: public reads trimmed at Q25 with fastp, clones called with MiXCR, in-frame beta chains kept. Duplicate CDR3 protein sequences are folded into a single record with the most common DNA and genes. The sample table lists fewer than 200,000 distinct CDR3 sequences, roughly 9% of them with a count of one. 4.6% of the sample is in the top ten clones. The material sequenced was PBMCs. These receptors all stem from a human donor in good health (CMV status not recorded). Some clones in this sample may be carry-over from other donors' samples.

This chain connects TRBV7-9 to TRBJ1-6; 7 bases map to TRBD1. CDR1 and CDR2 from the germline V gene are SEHNR and FQNEAQ (reference sequence). The CDR3 sequence is 16 residues long. Losses at the gene ends were 5 bases for V and 9 bases for J; bases not matched to a gene: 13. This chain's CDR3 is CASSPTGKGLSSPLHF. The CDR3 region has the DNA TGTGCCAGCAGCCCGACAGGGAAGGGGCTAAGTTCACCCCTCCACTTT.

This clonotype has just a few counts. The chain has TRBV20-1 and TRBJ1-2; TRBD1 might be the D (6 bases). Trimming cost V 3 bases and J 0 bases, with 8 bases left between them. There are 13 residues in the CDR3. Germline lookup yields CDR1 DFQATT and CDR2 SNEGSKA (reference sequence). The CDR3 region is CSASTGPNYGYTF. DNA for the CDR3: TGCAGTGCTAGTACAGGGCCTAACTATGGCTACACCTTC.

In its sample, this clonotype was seen many times. V is TRBV12-3 or TRBV12-4 and J is TRBJ1-2; 8 nucleotides agree with TRBD1. This CDR3 is 14 amino acids long. With 6 bases clipped from V and 5 bases from J, the junction kept 8 bases outside the gene matches. The CDR3 DNA follows: TGTGCCAGCAGAACGACAGGGGAATATTATGGCTACACCTTC. This encodes CASRTTGEYYGYTF.

Here the CDR3 DNA reads TGTGCCAGTAGCTACTACGATTATGGCTACACCTTC. Protein: CASSYYDYGYTF. The chain uses TRBV19 and TRBJ1-2; no definite D call. V was shortened by 6 bases and J by 5 bases, with 10 bases between the two germline ends. In germline, CDR1 is LNHDA, CDR2 SQIVND (reference sequence). The length of the CDR3 is 12 residues. Together with reference TRBV19 and TRBJ1-2, the CDR3 gives the full variable domain: DGGITQSPKYLFRKEGQNVTLSCEQNLNHDAMYWYRQDPGQGLRLIYYSQIVNDFQKGDIAEGYSVSREKKESFPLTVTSAQKNPTAFYLCASSYYDYGYTFGSGTRLTVV.

This clonotype was found many times. The V call is TRBV20-1, the J call TRBJ2-1; 9 positions match TRBD1. The CDR3 runs 15 residues. The J segment lost 7 bases and the V segment lost 5 bases, leaving 12 bases of the junction unmatched. Germline CDR1 and CDR2: DFQATT and SNEGSKA (reference sequence). The CDR3 protein is CSAENPGQGPNEQFF. DNA for the CDR3: TGCAGTGCTGAAAATCCGGGACAGGGCCCTAATGAGCAGTTCTTC.

Of note for this clonotype: Given a much more abundant clone one base away, this may be a read error. V is TRBV7-2 and J is TRBJ2-7; no clear D gene. The germline V gene has CDR1 SGHTA and CDR2 FQGNSA. The CDR3 consists of 17 residues. The CDR3 nucleotides are TGTGCCAGCAGCTTAGCGGATAATCCGGGCATTACCTACGACCAGTACTTC. Its translation: CASSLADNPGITYDQYF. The entire variable domain, with the rest obtained from reference TRBV7-2 and TRBJ2-7, is as follows: GAGVSQSPSNKVTEKGKDVELRCDPISGHTALYWYRQSLGQGLEFLIYFQGNSAPDKSGLPSDRFSAERTGGSVSTLTIQRTQQEDSAVYLCASSLADNPGITYDQYFGPGTRLTVT.

This clonotype was seen ten or more times. J is TRBJ2-5 and V is TRBV15, with D hard to call. V was shortened by 0 bases and J by 5 bases, with 4 bases between the two germline ends. The germline V gene has CDR1 LNHNV and CDR2 YYDKDF (reference sequence). There are 12 residues in the CDR3. The CDR3, as DNA: TGTGCCACCAGCAGAGATATCGAGACCCAGTACTTC. It codes for CATSRDIETQYF. The entire variable domain, with the rest obtained from reference TRBV15 and TRBJ2-5, is as follows: DAMVIQNPRYQVTQFGKPVTLSCSQTLNHNVMYWYQQKSSQAPKLLFHYYDKDFNNEADTPDNFQSRRPNTSFCFLDIRSPGLGDTAMYLCATSRDIETQYFGPGTRLLVL.

This clonotype occurred a few times. The genes are TRBV10-3 and TRBJ2-7; TRBD2 is a possible D gene (6 bases). The CDR3 runs to 15 residues. CDR1 is ENHRY, CDR2 SYGVKD, per germline. V was shortened by 0 bases and J by 3 bases, with 12 bases between the two germline ends. This chain's CDR3 is CAISESTGGNYEQYF. The CDR3 nucleotides are TGTGCCATCAGTGAGTCAACTGGCGGGAACTACGAGCAGTACTTC.

This clonotype was picked up a small number of times. The chain couples TRBV27 to TRBJ1-1; TRBD1 aligns across 7 bases. Germline CDR1 MNHEY, CDR2 SMNVEV (reference sequence). V gave up 0 bases and J gave up 8 bases; unmatched junction bases: 3. The CDR3 runs to 13 residues. The chain's CDR3 is CASSLSGGLEAFF. The CDR3, as DNA: TGTGCCAGCAGTTTATCAGGGGGCTTGGAAGCTTTCTTT.

This clonotype came up many times. J is TRBJ2-1 and V is TRBV7-6; 9 nucleotides agree with TRBD1. J gave up 7 bases and V 5 bases, and 6 bases lay outside the gene matches. CDR1 is SGHVS, CDR2 FNYEAQ, per germline. The CDR3 runs to 14 residues. The CDR3: CASSPLQGANEQFF. Here the CDR3 DNA reads TGTGCCAGCAGCCCCTTACAGGGGGCAAATGAGCAGTTCTTC.

This clonotype was observed at least ten times. J is TRBJ2-1 and V is TRBV6-2 or TRBV6-3; 10 bases fit TRBD2. The ends lost 5 bases at V and 7 bases at J; junction bases unmatched: 11. Germline assignment: CDR1 MNHEY and CDR2 SVGEGT. CDR3 length equals 16 residues. CDR3 region: CASSRLAGEIGNEQFF. The CDR3 DNA follows: TGTGCCAGCAGTCGCCTAGCGGGAGAGATCGGTAATGAGCAGTTCTTC.

This clonotype came up many times. This sequence joins TRBV7-6 and TRBJ2-5; TRBD1 aligns across 12 bases. This CDR3 is 18 amino acids long. With 2 bases clipped from V and 5 bases from J, the junction kept 12 bases outside the gene matches. Germline-derived CDR1 and CDR2 are SGHVS and FNYEAQ. CDR3 in DNA: TGTGCCAGCAGCTTACGGCCAGGCCGGGACAGGGGGCCGGAGACCCAGTACTTC. It specifies CASSLRPGRDRGPETQYF.

The chain is built from TRBV29-1 and TRBJ1-5; the D is unclear. There are 13 residues in the CDR3. Per germline, CDR1 SQVTM and CDR2 ANQGSEA. V lost 5 bases and J lost 5, with 13 bases in between. The CDR3 coding sequence is TGCAGCGTTTCATCCGGACCGGATCAGCCCCAGCATTTT. Its protein is CSVSSGPDQPQHF. The full variable domain, rest sourced from reference TRBV29-1 and TRBJ1-5, is SAVISQKPSRDICQRGTSLTIQCQVDSQVTMMFWYRQQPGQSLTLIATANQGSEATYESGFVIDKFPISRPNLTFSTLTVSNMSPEDSSIYLCSVSSGPDQPQHFGDGTRLSIL.

This clonotype came up a few times. The chain recombines TRBV20-1 with TRBJ2-7; TRBD1 might be the D (6 bases). The CDR3 covers 14 residues. V gave up 2 bases and J gave up 6 bases, with 17 bases separating them. From germline, CDR1 is DFQATT and CDR2 SNEGSKA (reference sequence). The CDR3 sequence is CSARSHLGHIEQYF. In DNA, the CDR3 is TGCAGTGCTAGATCACACCTGGGACATATCGAGCAGTACTTC.

This clonotype was recorded a few times. V is TRBV7-2 and J is TRBJ2-7, with TRBD2 matching over 10 bases. Germline loops: CDR1 SGHTA, CDR2 FQGNSA. J was trimmed by 4 bases and V by 2 bases; bases with no gene match: 11. The CDR3 length is 17 residues. The CDR3 reads CASSLSPSGRSGYEQYF. The CDR3 DNA reads TGTGCCAGCAGCTTATCCCCTAGCGGGAGATCCGGATACGAGCAGTACTTC.

V and J are TRBV19 and TRBJ1-1; TRBD1 aligns across 8 bases. Germline V gene sequence: CDR1 LNHDA, CDR2 SQIVND (reference sequence). This CDR3 contains 14 residues. The trim removed 7 bases at V and 6 bases at J, leaving 10 bases unmatched. The CDR3 loop reads CASTAGQGFSEAFF. The CDR3 DNA reads TGTGCCAGTACCGCCGGACAGGGTTTCTCTGAAGCTTTCTTT.

The table lists this clonotype with many counts. The chain links TRBV7-8 to TRBJ1-1, with D unclear. Trimming left V 5 bases short and J 5 bases short, with 9 bases between. Germline assignment: CDR1 SGHVS and CDR2 FQNEAQ. This CDR3 is 12 amino acids long. This chain's CDR3 is CASSQQKTEAFF. Written as DNA, the CDR3 is TGTGCCAGCAGCCAACAGAAAACTGAAGCTTTCTTT.

This clonotype has a count of ten or more. The CDR3 nucleotides read TGTGCCAGCAGCTTAGGATCGGAACCGAATCAGCCCCAGCATTTT. Protein: CASSLGSEPNQPQHF. The V call is TRBV7-9, the J call TRBJ1-5, with D unresolved. CDR3 length: 15 amino acids. CDR1 SEHNR and CDR2 FQNEAQ come from the germline V gene (reference sequence). Trimming shortened V by 1 base and J by 4 bases, and 11 bases separated the two germline ends.

The chain links TRBV28 to TRBJ2-7; 8 bases are shared with TRBD2. This CDR3 is built from 13 residues. The germline CDR1 and CDR2 sequences are MDHEN and SYDVKM. The V and J ends lost 8 bases and 3 bases, in that order; junction bases with no gene match: 6. CDR3 region: CASGSGLVYEQYF. The CDR3 DNA sequence: TGTGCCAGCGGATCGGGACTAGTCTACGAGCAGTACTTC. Together with reference TRBV28 and TRBJ2-7, the CDR3 gives the full variable domain: DVKVTQSSRYLVKRTGEKVFLECVQDMDHENMFWYRQDPGLGLRLIYFSYDVKMKEKGDIPEGYSVSREKKERFSLILESASTNQTSMYLCASGSGLVYEQYFGPGTRLTVT.

This clonotype has a count of ten or more. The gene calls are TRBV4-3 and TRBJ2-2; D gene ambiguous. V was pared by 0 bases and J by 7 bases, with 6 bases between. CDR1 LGHNA and CDR2 YSLEER come from the germline V gene. The CDR3 is 13 amino acids. The chain's CDR3 is CASSQEKVGELFF. For the CDR3, the DNA is TGCGCCAGCAGCCAAGAAAAGGTCGGGGAGCTGTTTTTT.

The rearrangement links TRBV10-1 to TRBJ1-1, with no clear D. The V end lost 8 bases, the J end lost 6 bases, and 19 bases lay between the germline ends. This CDR3 has 14 residues. Germline lookup yields CDR1 WNHNN and CDR2 SYGVQD (reference sequence). In DNA form, the CDR3 reads TGCGCCAGCCAAGGGTCGGGATTCGAATCTGAAGCTTTCTTT. Translation gives CASQGSGFESEAFF.

The chain employs TRBV20-1 and TRBJ1-5, with no clear D. V lost 1 base and J 4 bases, leaving 11 bases between the germline ends. Germline V gene data show CDR1 as DFQATT and CDR2 as SNEGSKA (reference sequence). The CDR3 spans 14 residues. CDR3 amino acids: CSARVGPGNQPQHF. Written as DNA, the CDR3 is TGCAGTGCTAGAGTTGGGCCTGGGAATCAGCCCCAGCATTTT.

This clonotype was detected ten times or more. This chain links TRBV7-2 with TRBJ2-2; no clear D. The CDR3 runs to 14 residues. Germline V CDR1 and CDR2: SGHTA, FQGNSA. Deletions cut 5 bases from V and 6 bases from J, with 13 bases between. CDR3 in DNA: TGTGCCAGCAGCCCTCAGGTCAAGTCCGGGGAGCTGTTTTTT. Protein sequence: CASSPQVKSGELFF.

A remark on this clonotype: The junction departs from germline at one end; a sequencing error may be responsible. The chain carries TRBV24-1 and TRBJ2-1; D call uncertain. CDR1 and CDR2 from the germline V gene are KGHDR and SFDVKD. The CDR3 is 13 amino acids. The CDR3 coding sequence is TGTGACACCAGTGATTTGCAAGGTACTGAGCAGTTCTTC. It yields the protein CDTSDLQGTEQFF.

At least ten counts were recorded for this clonotype. The V and J genes are TRBV7-2 and TRBJ2-3; D unresolved. The CDR3 contains 13 residues. Germline V CDR1 and CDR2: SGHTA, FQGNSA. The V end lost 2 bases, the J end lost 3 bases, and 6 bases lay between the germline ends. The CDR3 coding sequence is TGTGCCAGCAGCTTAATGGCGACAGATACGCAGTATTTT. This encodes CASSLMATDTQYF.

This clonotype has a count of ten or more. This chain joins TRBV20-1 and TRBJ2-1; tentatively, D is TRBD1 (5 bases). Germline V gives CDR1 DFQATT, CDR2 SNEGSKA (reference sequence). This CDR3 has 15 residues. V lost 0 bases and J 2 bases, leaving 11 bases between the germline ends. The CDR3 reads CSARDVDSTYNEQFF. The CDR3 nucleotides are TGCAGTGCTAGAGATGTTGACAGTACCTACAATGAGCAGTTCTTC.

This clonotype was observed many times. This chain links TRBV12-3 or TRBV12-4 with TRBJ2-1, with 10 bases identical to TRBD2. The trim removed 6 bases at V and 0 bases at J, leaving 2 bases unmatched. The CDR3 length is 15 residues. This CDR3 reads CASRPSGSSYNEQFF. CDR3 bases: TGTGCCAGCAGGCCTAGCGGGAGCTCCTACAATGAGCAGTTCTTC.

This clonotype was seen repeatedly, ten times or more. The chain is built from TRBV7-2 and TRBJ1-5; D is undetermined. Germline-derived CDR1 and CDR2 are SGHTA and FQGNSA. This CDR3 is 15 amino acids long. Deletions cut 2 bases from V and 0 bases from J, with 8 bases between. The CDR3 DNA sequence: TGTGCCAGCAGCTTAATGGCAGATAGCAATCAGCCCCAGCATTTT. Translating gives CASSLMADSNQPQHF.